The 18 T cell receptor beta chains below were found in one sample sequenced in a study of CD8 T cells in ankylosing spondylitis. A single record per CDR3 protein comes from TCRdb applying MiXCR to the 5' RACE reads. The profile shows some 340,000 distinct CDR3 sequences, roughly 14% of them singletons. Sequenced input: blood, either unsorted or a sorted T cell fraction (not recorded which). The source of these receptors is a male donor with ankylosing spondylitis or in good health (not recorded which).

V and J are TRBV5-1 and TRBJ1-4, with D maybe TRBD1 (6 bases). The CDR3 contains 15 residues. The V gene lost 2 bases and the J gene lost 8 bases, with 16 bases spanning the gap. Germline V gives CDR1 SGHRS, CDR2 YFSETQ. CDR3 sequence: CASSFDGVTGEKLFF. Written as DNA, the CDR3 is TGCGCCAGCAGCTTTGACGGGGTAACAGGGGAAAAACTGTTTTTT.

The rearrangement uses TRBV20-1 and TRBJ1-2; D is undetermined. The CDR3 extends over 12 amino acids. The V gene lost 6 bases and the J gene lost 3 bases, with 11 bases spanning the gap. Per the germline V gene, CDR1 is DFQATT and CDR2 is SNEGSKA (reference sequence). CDR3 region: CSAGYSDYGYTF. In nucleotides, the CDR3 is TGCAGTGCCGGCTACAGTGACTATGGCTACACCTTC.

This clonotype appeared a few times. The rearrangement joins TRBV6-1 to TRBJ1-2; 7 bases map to TRBD1. Germline V gene sequence: CDR1 MNHNS, CDR2 SASEGT. The CDR3 covers 14 residues. V gave up 8 bases and J gave up 6 bases; unmatched junction bases: 12. DNA of the CDR3: TGTGCCAGCCGAAGTTCCGGGACAGATCATGGCTACACCTTC. It translates to CASRSSGTDHGYTF.

The CDR3 DNA follows: TGTGCCATCAGGATGAACACTGAAGCTTTCTTT. As protein: CAIRMNTEAFF. This chain connects TRBV10-3 to TRBJ1-1; D gene ambiguous. V was clipped by 6 bases and J by 0 bases, with 2 bases between them. From germline, CDR1 is ENHRY and CDR2 SYGVKD. This CDR3 region has 11 residues.

This clonotype was counted a few times. V usage is TRBV29-1 and J usage is TRBJ1-1; a possible D gene is TRBD1 (5 bases). CDR1 is SQVTM, CDR2 ANQGSEA, per germline. The CDR3 runs 12 residues. V was trimmed by 7 bases and J by 0 bases, leaving 9 bases between them. CDR3 in DNA: TGCAGCGCGGGGCAAGTGAACACTGAAGCTTTCTTT. Translating it yields CSAGQVNTEAFF.

This clonotype has more than one count but fewer than ten. The chain carries TRBV24-1 and TRBJ2-5; no clear D. The V end was cut by 3 bases, the J end by 4 bases, with 11 bases between. Germline-derived CDR1 and CDR2 are KGHDR and SFDVKD. This CDR3 has 14 amino acids. The CDR3 DNA follows: TGTGCCACCAGTGATAAGGACCTAGGAGAGACCCAGTACTTC. It yields the protein CATSDKDLGETQYF.

J is TRBJ1-5 and V is TRBV20-1; D perhaps matches TRBD1 (6 bases). The germline V gene encodes CDR1 DFQATT and CDR2 SNEGSKA (reference sequence). The CDR3 loop spans 15 amino acids. V lost 6 bases and J lost 3, with 18 bases in between. The CDR3 coding sequence is TGCAGTGCGGGTGCCACACAGGGTCCCAATCAGCCCCAGCATTTT. This codes for CSAGATQGPNQPQHF.

This clonotype was picked up many times. V gene TRBV29-1 combines with J gene TRBJ1-1; tentative D call: TRBD1 (6 bases). CDR1 SQVTM and CDR2 ANQGSEA come from the germline V gene. This CDR3 region has 14 residues. The germline V and J ends were trimmed by 3 bases and 0 bases, with 11 bases remaining between them. The DNA of the CDR3 is TGCAGCGTTGAGTGGGGGCCCCTGAACACTGAAGCTTTCTTT. Protein: CSVEWGPLNTEAFF.

This clonotype was seen a few times. Here the CDR3 reads CASRAGDYEQYF. The CDR3 DNA reads as TGTGCCAGCAGGGCAGGGGACTACGAGCAGTACTTC. This rearrangement joins TRBV7-9 to TRBJ2-7; TRBD1 might be the D (6 bases). The CDR3 spans 12 residues. Trimming left V 6 bases short and J 3 bases short, with 9 bases between. Germline V lookup: CDR1 SEHNR, CDR2 FQNEAQ (reference sequence).

CDR3 sequence reads: CASSPMAGLFTDTQYF. CDR3 DNA sequence: TGTGCCAGCAGCCCCATGGCGGGGCTTTTCACAGATACGCAGTATTTT. The V call is TRBV12-3 or TRBV12-4, the J call TRBJ2-3; possibly TRBD2 for D (6 bases). This CDR3 comprises 16 residues. V was cut by 6 bases and J by 2 bases, with 18 bases left in between.

This clonotype was seen a handful of times. The V gene is TRBV20-1, the J gene TRBJ1-2; possible D gene TRBD1, 5 bases. From germline, CDR1 is DFQATT and CDR2 SNEGSKA (reference sequence). V gave up 4 bases and J gave up 3 bases, with 15 bases separating them. The CDR3 has 14 residues. The CDR3, as DNA: TGCAGTGCTAAAGGGGCAGGAGTAGACTATGGCTACACCTTC. Protein product: CSAKGAGVDYGYTF.

This rearrangement joins TRBV20-1 to TRBJ2-1; the match to TRBD2 covers 7 bases. J lost 6 bases, V lost 0 bases, and 8 bases had no gene match. This CDR3 has 15 residues. The germline CDR1 and CDR2 sequences are DFQATT and SNEGSKA (reference sequence). CDR3 sequence reads: CSARDPARESNEQFF. In DNA, the CDR3 is TGCAGTGCTAGAGACCCGGCGCGGGAGAGCAATGAGCAGTTCTTC.

The chain is built from TRBV30 and TRBJ1-1, with a tentative D call TRBD1 (5 bases). This CDR3 has 16 amino acids. Per the germline V gene, CDR1 is GTSNPN and CDR2 is SVGIG (reference sequence). V shed 3 bases and J shed 1 base, with 18 bases lying between them. The CDR3 is CAWRRNPGRQNTEAFF. CDR3 sequence (DNA): TGTGCCTGGAGAAGGAATCCGGGACGGCAGAACACTGAAGCTTTCTTT. The full variable domain, completed using reference TRBV30 and TRBJ1-1, is SQTIHQWPATLVQPVGSPLSLECTVEGTSNPNLYWYRQAAGRGLQLLFYSVGIGQISSEVPQNLSASRPQDRQFILSSKKLLLSDSGFYLCAWRRNPGRQNTEAFFGQGTRLTVV.

The chain combines TRBV6-2 or TRBV6-3 with TRBJ2-2; 8 positions match TRBD1. CDR1 is MNHEY, CDR2 SVGEGT, per germline. The CDR3 sequence is 16 residues long. Losses at the gene ends were 6 bases for V and 6 bases for J; bases not matched to a gene: 12. For the CDR3, the DNA is TGTGCCAGCAGGAGGATGTTGACAGGGGAGGCCGGGGAGCTGTTTTTT. This sequence encodes CASRRMLTGEAGELFF.

Only one count was recorded for this clonotype. The rearrangement uses TRBV4-2 and TRBJ2-1; 7 nucleotides line up with TRBD2. Trimming at V came to 2 bases and at J to 3 bases, leaving 4 bases not matched to a gene. Per germline, CDR1 LGHNA and CDR2 YNFKEQ. CDR3 length equals 15 residues. This chain's CDR3 is CASSQKGLIYNEQFF. CDR3 nucleotides: TGTGCCAGCAGCCAAAAGGGACTAATCTACAATGAGCAGTTCTTC.

Ten or more counts support this clonotype. The chain carries TRBV5-1 and TRBJ2-3, with 7 bases matching TRBD1. Losses at the gene ends were 6 bases for V and 0 bases for J; bases not matched to a gene: 10. Germline values: CDR1 SGHRS, CDR2 YFSETQ. This CDR3 region has 16 residues. The CDR3 DNA reads TGCGCCAGCACTCCGACAGGGCAGGAAAGCACAGATACGCAGTATTTT. Translating gives CASTPTGQESTDTQYF.

J is TRBJ2-1 and V is TRBV14; 9 positions match TRBD2. CDR3 size: 17 residues. Trimming took 3 bases from V and 10 from J; bases not matched to a gene: 16. The germline V gene has CDR1 SGHDN and CDR2 FVKESK. The CDR3 is CASSHRYPGTSIQEQFF. DNA for the CDR3: TGTGCCAGCAGCCATCGGTACCCCGGGACTAGCATCCAGGAGCAGTTCTTC.

A few counts support this clonotype. The rearrangement links TRBV10-3 to TRBJ1-2, with D hard to call. Trimming left V 8 bases short and J 3 bases short, with 13 bases between. Germline V gives CDR1 ENHRY, CDR2 SYGVKD. There are 13 residues in the CDR3. CDR3 DNA: TGTGCCATCGCCAGTAGAACGGACTATGGCTACACCTTC. Translation gives CAIASRTDYGYTF.